This note documents a single T cell receptor (beta chain) sequence. Unique molecular identifiers were built into the TCRbeta library. TCRdb recomputed calls from the PCR reads with MiXCR, one row per CDR3 protein. This table has under 300,000 distinct CDR3 sequences, about 9.9% appearing once. The data stem from a study of T-cell reconstitution after alpha-beta-depleted transplantation in children. The CDR3 has 14 residues. Germline V gene sequence: CDR1 SGHDT, CDR2 YYEEEE. Trimming pared 7 bases from V and 2 bases from J, leaving 16 bases between. Sequencing used peripheral blood, obtained 180 days after TCRalphabeta/CD19-depleted stem cell transplant. This receptor was taken from a male patient aged 2 to 10 who had a stem cell transplant for chronic granulomatous disease, so the T cells may come from the graft donor. The chain combines TRBV5-6 with TRBJ2-7, with D possibly TRBD2 on 6 matching bases. The CDR3 loop reads CASGPWDSTYEQYF. DNA of the CDR3: TGTGCCAGCGGCCCGTGGGACTCCACCTACGAGCAGTACTTC.